This T cell receptor beta chain comes out of a study of blood T cell repertoires in COVID-19. Overall study: Collection of acute and convalescent COVID-19 samples took place in the United States, Italy and Spain. T cells, B-cell-depleted T cells, or PBMCs supplied cDNA or gDNA.

Authors' data handling: It was from reference gene primer amplification that nucleated cell counts were estimated. Profiled with immunoSEQ multiplex PCR; TCRdb holds only in-frame clones, not every one. The D gene and trimming were derived from the DNA, and the V and J assignments and clone size from that table. The data hold 70,000 or so clones, with about four fifths observed a single time. Sequenced input: peripheral blood. The TCR comes from a woman of 80 years or more with acute or convalescent COVID-19.

CDR3 protein: CASSASSGGAGELFF. The CDR3, as DNA: TGTGCCAGTAGTGCGTCTAGCGGGGGGGCCGGGGAGCTGTTTTTT. The chain joins TRBV19 to TRBJ2-2, with 12 bases identical to TRBD2. After removal of 5 bases from V and 6 bases from J, the junction contained 4 bases not matched to a gene. The CDR3 runs 15 residues. Germline loops: CDR1 LNHDA, CDR2 SQIVND (reference sequence).